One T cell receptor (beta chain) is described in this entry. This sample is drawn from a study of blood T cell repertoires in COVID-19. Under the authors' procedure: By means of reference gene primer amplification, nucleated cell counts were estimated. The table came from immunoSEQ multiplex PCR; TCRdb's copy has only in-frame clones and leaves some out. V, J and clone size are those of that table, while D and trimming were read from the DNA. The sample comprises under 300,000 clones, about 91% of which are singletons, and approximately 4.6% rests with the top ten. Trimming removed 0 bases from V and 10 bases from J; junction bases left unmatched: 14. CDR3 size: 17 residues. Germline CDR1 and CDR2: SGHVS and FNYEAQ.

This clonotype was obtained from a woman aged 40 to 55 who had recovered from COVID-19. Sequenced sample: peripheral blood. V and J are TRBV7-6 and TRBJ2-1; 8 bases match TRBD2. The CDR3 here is CASSLAGAGGPFWEQFF. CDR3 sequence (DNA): TGTGCCAGCAGCTTAGCGGGCGCGGGGGGTCCCTTTTGGGAGCAGTTCTTC.